The sequence of this T cell receptor (beta chain) was determined in a study of cytomegalovirus exposure and HLA in healthy donors. Study results and caveats: What a later analysis reportedly showed was that an Asian-associated ancestry cluster had fewer N-insertions than the approximately 700-donor mean. When analyzed later, the rates of TCR association showed variation by HLA locus, with DRB1 the most and HLA-C the fewest. Investigators reported about 160 TCR beta chains as tied to cytomegalovirus.

PCR involved 60 Vbeta and 13 Jbeta primers. Measured with immunoSEQ multiplex PCR; TCRdb has only the in-frame clones, and not every one. This sample has about 67,000 clones, with around 91% found just once. As for this clone: Its cognate antigen is unknown.

V lost 3 bases to trimming and J lost 0 bases, with 13 bases between them. The CDR3 has 15 amino acids. Germline loops: CDR1 SGHRS, CDR2 YFSETQ. The chain is built from TRBV5-1 and TRBJ2-7, with TRBD2 as a possible D gene (5 bases). The sequence was obtained from a woman younger than 45 in good health and CMV-seropositive. Sample: PBMCs. The CDR3 loop is CASSSDSMSSYEQYF. In DNA form, the CDR3 reads TGCGCCAGCAGCTCGGACTCGATGAGCTCCTACGAGCAGTACTTC.